A single sample gave rise to the 28 T cell receptor beta chains below, sequenced in a study of T cell responses to AZD1222 COVID-19 vaccine. The protocol was immunoSEQ multiplex PCR, while the TCRdb copy is restricted to in-frame clones and leaves out a portion. This sample yields roughly 140,000 clones, of which 90% are seen a single time; around 3.7% belongs to the top ten. The sequencing here drew on peripheral blood, taken on day 0 of AZD1222 vaccination. These receptor sequences come from an adult in good health.

The genes are TRBV29-1 and TRBJ1-2; D gene uncertain. Germline V gene lookup returns CDR1 SQVTM and CDR2 ANQGSEA. The CDR3 consists of 14 residues. V lost 2 bases to trimming and J lost 7 bases, with 17 bases between them. The CDR3 spells CSVEISLEVRGYTF. For the CDR3, the DNA is TGCAGCGTTGAAATTTCACTGGAGGTGCGTGGCTACACCTTC.

CDR3 protein: CSPPVWTGRTKNIQYF. DNA of the CDR3: TGCAGCCCCCCGGTTTGGACAGGGCGGACCAAAAACATTCAGTACTTC. The chain has TRBV29-1 and TRBJ2-4, with TRBD1 matching over 8 bases. CDR1 SQVTM and CDR2 ANQGSEA come from the germline V gene. V shed 8 bases and J 2 bases; nucleotides not matched to a gene: 14. This CDR3 contains 16 residues.

The chain has TRBV19 and TRBJ1-6; maybe TRBD1 (6 bases). Germline CDR1 LNHDA, CDR2 SQIVND (reference sequence). The length of the CDR3 is 19 residues. The V and J ends lost 0 bases and 7 bases respectively, with 22 bases between them. CDR3 in amino acids: CASSIDGPPLTRGNSPLHF. CDR3 coding DNA: TGTGCCAGTAGTATAGATGGCCCTCCCTTGACGAGGGGGAATTCACCCCTCCACTTT.

This chain joins TRBV9 and TRBJ1-1; possible D gene TRBD1, 5 bases. V gave up 0 bases and J gave up 5 bases, with 8 bases separating them. Germline values: CDR1 SGDLS, CDR2 YYNGEE. The CDR3 extends over 13 amino acids. In DNA, the CDR3 is TGTGCCAGCAGCGTAGGGCAGGGAACTGAAGCTTTCTTT. Protein product: CASSVGQGTEAFF.

The DNA for the CDR3 is TGCAGCGTTGTTCACAGCCTTAACTATGGCTACACCTTC. It yields the protein CSVVHSLNYGYTF. This chain connects TRBV29-1 to TRBJ1-2; D not certain. The CDR3 is 13 amino acids. Germline V gene data show CDR1 as SQVTM and CDR2 as ANQGSEA. V was shortened by 4 bases and J by 1 base, with 10 bases between the two germline ends.

V usage is TRBV19 and J usage is TRBJ1-1; D is undetermined. The CDR3 runs 14 residues. CDR1 and CDR2 (germline): LNHDA, SQIVND (reference sequence). V lost 5 bases, J lost 4 bases, and 14 bases lay in between. DNA of the CDR3: TGTGCCAGTAGTGTTAACGGGATGGGCACTGAAGCTTTCTTT. This codes for CASSVNGMGTEAFF. Variable domain in full (rest from reference TRBV19 and TRBJ1-1): DGGITQSPKYLFRKEGQNVTLSCEQNLNHDAMYWYRQDPGQGLRLIYYSQIVNDFQKGDIAEGYSVSREKKESFPLTVTSAQKNPTAFYLCASSVNGMGTEAFFGQGTRLTVV.

The rearrangement uses TRBV5-6 and TRBJ2-2; maybe TRBD1 (5 bases). Germline-derived CDR1 and CDR2 are SGHDT and YYEEEE. Trimming stripped 2 bases from V and 5 bases from J, with 16 bases between. CDR3 length: 16 amino acids. CDR3 coding DNA: TGTGCCAGCAGCTTCGACGGCAGGGCTAGAACCGGGGAGCTGTTTTTT. As protein: CASSFDGRARTGELFF.

The count of this clone is one. The CDR3 loop reads CAISESNREKRQYF. The CDR3, as DNA: TGTGCCATCAGTGAGTCGAACAGGGAGAAACGGCAGTACTTC. The chain combines TRBV10-3 with TRBJ2-7, with D possibly being TRBD1 (6 bases). The V end was cut by 0 bases, the J end by 9 bases, with 15 bases between. CDR3 size: 14 residues. Germline-derived CDR1 and CDR2 are ENHRY and SYGVKD.

V usage is TRBV19 and J usage is TRBJ1-1; 7 bases fit TRBD1. The germline V gene has CDR1 LNHDA and CDR2 SQIVND (reference sequence). The CDR3 is 14 amino acids. After removal of 4 bases from V and 0 bases from J, the junction contained 2 bases not matched to a gene. CDR3 nucleotide sequence: TGTGCCAGTAGTAGACAGGGCATGAACACTGAAGCTTTCTTT. Translation gives CASSRQGMNTEAFF.

The rearrangement joins TRBV4-1 to TRBJ1-5; possibly TRBD1 for D (6 bases). The CDR3 is made up of 15 amino acids. Germline loops: CDR1 MGHRA, CDR2 YSYEKL. The V end lost 0 bases, the J end lost 7 bases, and 13 bases lay between the germline ends. The CDR3 spells CASSQDSGTTQPQHF. In DNA, the CDR3 is TGCGCCAGCAGCCAAGATAGCGGGACAACCCAGCCCCAGCATTTT.

The chain carries TRBV7-9 and TRBJ1-4; no definite D call. Trimming removed 2 bases at V and 6 bases at J, with 7 bases between. This CDR3 comprises 13 residues. In germline, CDR1 is SEHNR, CDR2 FQNEAQ (reference sequence). The chain's CDR3 is CASSLPIYEKLFF. CDR3 bases: TGTGCCAGCAGCTTACCCATCTATGAAAAACTGTTTTTT.

This chain uses TRBV5-4 with TRBJ2-7; no reliable D call. V lost 4 bases to trimming and J lost 1 base, with 12 bases between them. The V gene's germline CDR1 is SGHNT and CDR2 YYREEE (reference sequence). This CDR3 is 14 amino acids long. The CDR3 DNA reads as TGTGCCAGCAGCACCACAGCTACTTCCTACGAGCAGTACTTC. This sequence encodes CASSTTATSYEQYF.

The chain employs TRBV21-1 and TRBJ2-4; TRBD1 is taken as the D call from the table, unchecked against the DNA. TRBV21-1 is a listed pseudogene. CDR3 length: 19 amino acids. The CDR3 is CASSKASGDRGRFKNIQYF. As DNA, the CDR3 is TGTGCCAGCAGCAAAGCGTCAGGCGACAGGGGCCGATTCAAAAACATTCAGTACTTC.

The chain uses TRBV5-1 and TRBJ2-3; a weak D match, TRBD2 (6 bases). This CDR3 comprises 15 residues. The V and J ends lost 2 bases and 0 bases respectively, with 10 bases between them. From germline, CDR1 is SGHRS and CDR2 YFSETQ. This CDR3 is CASSFRDLSTDTQYF. CDR3 nucleotides: TGCGCCAGCAGCTTTAGGGACTTGAGCACAGATACGCAGTATTTT.

The sample holds one count of this clone. The rearrangement uses TRBV6-5 and TRBJ1-1; 9 positions agree with TRBD1. The V gene end was trimmed by 6 bases and the J gene end by 5 bases; junction bases not matched to a gene: 7. Looked up from germline, CDR1 is MNHEY and CDR2 is SVGAGI. This CDR3 region has 14 residues. CDR3 sequence: CASRGDRGRTEAFF. In nucleotides, the CDR3 is TGTGCCAGCAGGGGAGACAGGGGGAGGACTGAAGCTTTCTTT.

A few counts support this clone. The J gene is TRBJ2-1, the V gene TRBV6-4; 11 positions match TRBD2. Germline V gene data show CDR1 as MRHNA and CDR2 as SNTAGT. After removal of 2 bases from V and 3 bases from J, the junction contained 0 bases not matched to a gene. This CDR3 comprises 15 residues. CDR3 DNA: TGTGCCAGCAGTGACGGGACTAGCGGCTACAATGAGCAGTTCTTC. Translating gives CASSDGTSGYNEQFF.

The table lists this clone with a count of one. The CDR3 protein is CASSPRWLAGGNPYNEQFF. CDR3 coding DNA: TGTGCCAGCAGCCCAAGGTGGCTAGCGGGAGGAAATCCCTACAATGAGCAGTTCTTC. The chain couples TRBV7-2 to TRBJ2-1, with TRBD2 matching over 11 bases. The CDR3 runs 19 residues. V shed 5 bases and J 2 bases; nucleotides not matched to a gene: 14. Germline V gene lookup returns CDR1 SGHTA and CDR2 FQGNSA.

The chain uses TRBV24-1 and TRBJ2-1; 7 positions agree with TRBD2. With 5 bases clipped from V and 0 bases from J, the junction kept 6 bases outside the gene matches. This CDR3 has 16 amino acids. Germline values: CDR1 KGHDR, CDR2 SFDVKD. CDR3: CATSGSSGSSYNEQFF. The CDR3 DNA sequence: TGTGCCACCAGTGGCTCTAGCGGTAGCTCCTACAATGAGCAGTTCTTC.

V and J are TRBV6-4 and TRBJ2-6, with a tentative D call TRBD2 (5 bases). This CDR3 has 16 amino acids. CDR1 MRHNA and CDR2 SNTAGT come from the germline V gene. Trimming removed 5 bases from V and 0 bases from J, with 11 bases in between. The CDR3 here is CASSPDGNSGANVLTF. CDR3 DNA: TGTGCCAGCAGTCCGGACGGGAACTCTGGGGCCAACGTCCTGACTTTC.

The J gene is TRBJ1-2, the V gene TRBV6-5; D uncertain. Germline V gene lookup returns CDR1 MNHEY and CDR2 SVGAGI. The CDR3 covers 15 residues. V lost 4 bases and J lost 2, with 14 bases in between. CDR3 nucleotide sequence: TGTGCCAGCAGTTTGACGGGTAACCTAAACTATGGCTACACCTTC. Protein: CASSLTGNLNYGYTF.

This clone came up once. The chain links TRBV19 to TRBJ1-4; 7 nucleotides align to TRBD1. CDR3 size: 16 residues. Trimming took 5 bases from V and 5 from J; bases not matched to a gene: 11. Germline CDR1 reads LNHDA; CDR2 reads SQIVND (reference sequence). CDR3 bases: TGTGCCAGTAGTCCCTCCGGGGGACAGCTAAATGAAAAACTGTTTTTT. The encoded protein is CASSPSGGQLNEKLFF.

V is TRBV30 and J is TRBJ2-5, with TRBD2 as a possible D gene (6 bases). The CDR3 has 14 amino acids. V was clipped by 4 bases and J by 5 bases, with 17 bases between them. CDR1 is GTSNPN, CDR2 SVGIG, per germline (reference sequence). The CDR3 spells CAWTRRGVGETQYF. For the CDR3, the DNA is TGTGCCTGGACGAGGAGGGGAGTAGGGGAGACCCAGTACTTC.

The rearrangement links TRBV7-8 to TRBJ2-4; D is unclear. The germline V and J ends were trimmed by 3 bases and 0 bases, with 6 bases remaining between them. From germline, CDR1 is SGHVS and CDR2 FQNEAQ. There are 14 residues in the CDR3. The CDR3 loop is CASSLATAKNIQYF. The CDR3 DNA is TGTGCCAGCAGCTTGGCTACAGCCAAAAACATTCAGTACTTC.

The chain combines TRBV18 with TRBJ2-1; 9 bases match TRBD2. This CDR3 has 16 residues. The trim removed 0 bases at V and 6 bases at J, leaving 6 bases unmatched. Per germline, CDR1 KGHSH and CDR2 LQKENI. The CDR3 reads CASSPPGTSRFNEQFF. DNA of the CDR3: TGTGCCAGCTCACCACCTGGGACTAGCAGGTTCAATGAGCAGTTCTTC.

V is TRBV7-9 and J is TRBJ2-2, with D possibly being TRBD2 (6 bases). Deletions cut 3 bases from V and 0 bases from J, with 8 bases between. The CDR3 spans 15 residues. Germline-derived CDR1 and CDR2 are SEHNR and FQNEAQ (reference sequence). In DNA, the CDR3 is TGTGCCAGCAGCTTGGGACTCCCGAACACCGGGGAGCTGTTTTTT. Its protein product is CASSLGLPNTGELFF.

This chain connects TRBV1 to TRBJ1-5. TRBV1 is listed as a pseudogene. The CDR3 covers 16 residues. The CDR3 spells CTSSKQGLYSNQPQHF. CDR3 nucleotides: TGCACCAGCAGCAAACAAGGGCTCTATAGCAATCAGCCCCAGCATTTT.

The chain joins TRBV10-3 to TRBJ2-6; D tentatively reads TRBD1 or TRBD2 (6 bases each). Looked up from germline, CDR1 is ENHRY and CDR2 is SYGVKD. Trimming took 8 bases from V and 3 from J, leaving 8 bases between them. The CDR3 extends over 13 amino acids. Here the CDR3 DNA reads TGTGCCATCGGGGGGCGTGGGGCCAACGTCCTGACTTTC. Translating it yields CAIGGRGANVLTF.

The chain employs TRBV20-1 and TRBJ2-3; D not certain. Trimming shortened V by 5 bases and J by 4 bases, and 7 bases separated the two germline ends. Germline V CDR1 and CDR2: DFQATT, SNEGSKA (reference sequence). CDR3 length: 11 amino acids. CDR3 DNA sequence: TGCAGTGCTCTTGGCGCAGATACGCAGTATTTT. This encodes CSALGADTQYF.